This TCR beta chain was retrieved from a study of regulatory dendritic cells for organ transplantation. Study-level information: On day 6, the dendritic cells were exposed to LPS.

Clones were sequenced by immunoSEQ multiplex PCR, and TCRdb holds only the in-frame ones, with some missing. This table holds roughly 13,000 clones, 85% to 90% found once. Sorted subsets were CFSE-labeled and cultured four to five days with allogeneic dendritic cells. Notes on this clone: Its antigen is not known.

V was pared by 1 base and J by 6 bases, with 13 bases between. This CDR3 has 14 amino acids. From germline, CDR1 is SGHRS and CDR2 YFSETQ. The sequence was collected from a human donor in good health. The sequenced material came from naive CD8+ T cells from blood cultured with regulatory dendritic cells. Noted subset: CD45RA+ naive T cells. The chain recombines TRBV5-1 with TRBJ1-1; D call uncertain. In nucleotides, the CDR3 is TGCGCCAGCAGCTTGTCGCCTTCCCGGGCTGAAGCTTTCTTT. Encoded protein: CASSLSPSRAEAFF.